Shown below are 15 T cell receptor beta chains from a single sample sequenced in a study of CD8 T cell repertoires and HIV-1 epitope variants. TCRdb's copy holds only in-frame clones and misses some; the assay was immunoSEQ multiplex PCR. The sample consists of roughly 4,900 clones, around 67% of them appearing once. These receptors' targets are unknown. The sample was cultured CD8+ T cells derived from PBMCs. These receptors all stem from a male donor with HIV.

This clone has only a few counts. This chain connects TRBV19 to TRBJ1-1; D unresolved. The CDR3 totals 13 residues. V lost 1 base, J lost 4 bases, and 7 bases lay in between. Germline V gene lookup returns CDR1 LNHDA and CDR2 SQIVND (reference sequence). The CDR3 spells CASSIVGVTEAFF. CDR3 nucleotides: TGTGCCAGTAGTATAGTCGGGGTCACTGAAGCTTTCTTT.

This clone was observed once. The chain links TRBV5-4 to TRBJ1-2; TRBD1 aligns across 7 bases. Germline V gene lookup returns CDR1 SGHNT and CDR2 YYREEE (reference sequence). This CDR3 comprises 15 residues. The V segment lost 4 bases and the J segment 7 bases; nucleotides outside the gene matches: 13. CDR3 loop: CASSLGDSGRGGYTF. DNA for the CDR3: TGTGCCAGCAGCCTAGGGGACAGCGGGAGGGGTGGCTACACCTTC.

The V and J genes are TRBV6-1 and TRBJ2-2, with a possible D match to TRBD1 (6 bases). With 4 bases removed from V and 3 bases from J, the gap between germline ends came to 15 bases. This CDR3 spans 16 amino acids. Germline CDR1 reads MNHNS; CDR2 reads SASEGT. In DNA form, the CDR3 reads TGTGCCAGCAGTGCCAAACAGGGATGGGACACCGGGGAGCTGTTTTTT. It codes for CASSAKQGWDTGELFF.

The rearrangement joins TRBV6-1 to TRBJ2-7; 8 bases align to TRBD2. The ends lost 0 bases at V and 4 bases at J; junction bases unmatched: 8. CDR1 and CDR2 from the germline V gene are MNHNS and SASEGT. The CDR3 has 16 amino acids. The CDR3 sequence: CASSEASSGSRYEQYF. CDR3 sequence (DNA): TGTGCCAGCAGTGAAGCTTCAAGCGGGAGTAGATACGAGCAGTACTTC.

This chain links TRBV9 with TRBJ2-3, with TRBD1 matching over 9 bases. The CDR3 totals 16 residues. The germline CDR1 and CDR2 sequences are SGDLS and YYNGEE. J gave up 0 bases and V 0 bases, and 2 bases lay outside the gene matches. DNA for the CDR3: TGTGCCAGCAGCGTAGACAGGGGGCATAGCACAGATACGCAGTATTTT. Its translation is CASSVDRGHSTDTQYF.

This clone was seen a handful of times. The chain uses TRBV18 and TRBJ1-1; D gene uncertain. CDR1 and CDR2 from the germline V gene are KGHSH and LQKENI. The V and J ends lost 0 bases and 3 bases respectively, with 11 bases between them. This CDR3 is built from 15 residues. CDR3: CASSPPGLADTEAFF. The CDR3 bases are TGTGCCAGCTCACCACCTGGACTGGCGGACACTGAAGCTTTCTTT. The variable domain in full, with the rest retrieved from reference TRBV18 and TRBJ1-1, is NAGVMQNPRHLVRRRGQEARLRCSPMKGHSHVYWYRQLPEEGLKFMVYLQKENIIDESGMPKERFSAEFPKEGPSILRIQQVVRGDSAAYFCASSPPGLADTEAFFGQGTRLTVV.

The chain joins TRBV5-1 to TRBJ2-1, with D unclear. Germline lookup yields CDR1 SGHRS and CDR2 YFSETQ. The length of the CDR3 is 14 residues. Trimming cost V 1 base and J 6 bases, with 11 bases left between them. In nucleotides, the CDR3 is TGCGCCAGCAGCTTGTTGGTAGACGCCAATGAGCAGTTCTTC. This sequence encodes CASSLLVDANEQFF.

The chain employs TRBV25-1 and TRBJ1-1, with 10 bases matching TRBD1. Germline-derived CDR1 and CDR2 are MGHDK and SYGVNS. V shed 5 bases and J 3 bases; nucleotides not matched to a gene: 3. The CDR3 covers 14 residues. For the CDR3, the DNA is TGTGCCAGCAGTACGACAGGGGGCCACACTGAAGCTTTCTTT. It is translated as CASSTTGGHTEAFF.

This chain connects TRBV9 to TRBJ1-1, with no clear D. Germline V lookup: CDR1 SGDLS, CDR2 YYNGEE. The CDR3 covers 14 residues. V shed 4 bases and J shed 0 bases, with 10 bases lying between them. CDR3 DNA sequence: TGTGCCAGCAGCACCTGGGCCTTGAACACTGAAGCTTTCTTT. Translation: CASSTWALNTEAFF.

A single count supports this clone. The chain has TRBV9 and TRBJ2-3; D might be TRBD2 (5 bases). Per germline, CDR1 SGDLS and CDR2 YYNGEE. V lost 3 bases and J lost 0, with 11 bases in between. The CDR3 length is 15 residues. The CDR3 bases are TGTGCCAGCAGCGACCCGGGAAGTAGCACAGATACGCAGTATTTT. Translated, it gives CASSDPGSSTDTQYF.

The chain joins TRBV13 to TRBJ1-1; no definite D call. Germline V CDR1 and CDR2: PRHDT, FYEKMQ (reference sequence). The CDR3 has 14 amino acids. V gave up 6 bases and J gave up 1 base, with 12 bases separating them. In DNA, the CDR3 is TGTGCCAGCAGGGGCCGCGAGTGGAACACTGAAGCTTTCTTT. Amino acids: CASRGREWNTEAFF.

The J gene is TRBJ1-3, the V gene TRBV6-1, with 9 bases fitting TRBD1. Germline trimming cut 6 bases from V and 1 base from J; bases unmatched to any gene: 1. The CDR3 runs to 14 residues. Germline V lookup: CDR1 MNHNS, CDR2 SASEGT. The DNA for the CDR3 is TGTGCCAGCAGGGGACAGGGATCTGGAAACACCATATATTTT. As protein: CASRGQGSGNTIYF.

The chain employs TRBV2 and TRBJ2-7; no definite D call. The CDR3 extends over 14 amino acids. Trimming left V 5 bases short and J 2 bases short, with 13 bases between. Germline lookup yields CDR1 SNHLY and CDR2 FYNNEI. In DNA, the CDR3 is TGTGCCAGCAGTTCAGATGTCTCGGCCTACGAGCAGTACTTC. It specifies CASSSDVSAYEQYF.

The rearrangement links TRBV7-3 to TRBJ2-1, with 7 positions matching TRBD2. CDR3 length: 14 residues. The germline CDR1 and CDR2 sequences are SGHTA and FQGTGA. After removal of 5 bases from V and 7 bases from J, the junction contained 8 bases not matched to a gene. The DNA for the CDR3 is TGTGCCAGCAGCAGATTTTTAGCGGGTAATGAGCAGTTCTTC. This codes for CASSRFLAGNEQFF.

V usage is TRBV6-6 and J usage is TRBJ2-7; tentative D call: TRBD2 (7 bases). CDR1 is MNHNY, CDR2 SVGAGI, per germline (reference sequence). The CDR3 spans 14 residues. V was clipped by 4 bases and J by 5 bases, with 15 bases between them. CDR3 DNA sequence: TGTGCCAGCAGTTTGGGGGGGCCTTTGGACGAGCAGTACTTC. The encoded protein is CASSLGGPLDEQYF.